This T cell receptor beta chain was found in a study of neoadjuvant anti-PD-1 for oral cavity cancer. In germline, CDR1 is ENHRY, CDR2 SYGVKD. The CDR3 extends over 14 amino acids. Trimming took off 0 bases at V and 4 bases at J, with 9 bases between the two ends. Here immunoSEQ multiplex PCR was the method, and the copy in TCRdb shows in-frame clones only, minus some. The repertoire has 15,000 to 20,000 clones, roughly 70% of them found once; the top ten carry 2.7%. The TCR sequence derives from a person aged 35 to 85 with oral cavity squamous cell carcinoma. Sequenced material: PBMCs, taken before nivolumab (anti-PD-1) treatment. V is TRBV10-3 and J is TRBJ2-5, with no clear D. The CDR3 is CAISESSTTETQYF. DNA of the CDR3: TGTGCCATCAGTGAGTCGAGTACGACAGAGACCCAGTACTTC.